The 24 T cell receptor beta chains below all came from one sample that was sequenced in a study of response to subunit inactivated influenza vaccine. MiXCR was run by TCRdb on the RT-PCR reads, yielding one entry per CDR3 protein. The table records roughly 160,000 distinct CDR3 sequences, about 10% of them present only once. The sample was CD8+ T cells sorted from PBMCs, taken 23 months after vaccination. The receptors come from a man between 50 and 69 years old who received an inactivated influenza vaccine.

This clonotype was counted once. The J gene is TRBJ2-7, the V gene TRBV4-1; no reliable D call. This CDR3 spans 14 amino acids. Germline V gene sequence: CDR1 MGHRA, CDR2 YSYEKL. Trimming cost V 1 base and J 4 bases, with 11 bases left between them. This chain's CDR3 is CASSQGDRTYEQYF. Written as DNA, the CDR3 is TGCGCCAGCAGCCAAGGGGATAGAACTTACGAGCAGTACTTC.

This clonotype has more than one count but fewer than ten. CDR3 residues: CASSAQGNTEAFF. In DNA form, the CDR3 reads TGTGCCAGCAGCGCACAGGGGAACACTGAAGCTTTCTTT. The chain is built from TRBV5-6 and TRBJ1-1, with TRBD1 as a possible D gene (6 bases). The CDR3 runs to 13 residues. V lost 4 bases and J lost 1, with 8 bases in between. Germline CDR1 SGHDT, CDR2 YYEEEE.

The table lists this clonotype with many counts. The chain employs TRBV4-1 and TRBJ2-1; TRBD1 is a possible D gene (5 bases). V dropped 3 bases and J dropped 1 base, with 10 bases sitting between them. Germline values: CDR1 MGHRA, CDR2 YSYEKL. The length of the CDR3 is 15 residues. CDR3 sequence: CASSHDDSSYNEQFF. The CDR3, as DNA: TGCGCCAGCAGCCATGATGACAGTTCCTACAATGAGCAGTTCTTC.

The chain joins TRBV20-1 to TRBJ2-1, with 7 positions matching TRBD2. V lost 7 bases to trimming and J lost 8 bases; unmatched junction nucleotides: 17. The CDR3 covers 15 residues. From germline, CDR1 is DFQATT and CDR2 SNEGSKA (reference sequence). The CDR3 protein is CSDLDRGTISDEQFF. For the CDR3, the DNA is TGCAGTGACTTGGACCGAGGGACTATTAGTGATGAGCAGTTCTTC.

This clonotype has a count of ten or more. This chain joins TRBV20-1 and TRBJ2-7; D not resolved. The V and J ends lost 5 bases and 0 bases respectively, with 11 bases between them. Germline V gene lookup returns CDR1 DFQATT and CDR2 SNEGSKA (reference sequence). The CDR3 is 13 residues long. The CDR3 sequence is CSAGRVSSYEQYF. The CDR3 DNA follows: TGCAGTGCTGGAAGGGTTAGCTCCTACGAGCAGTACTTC.

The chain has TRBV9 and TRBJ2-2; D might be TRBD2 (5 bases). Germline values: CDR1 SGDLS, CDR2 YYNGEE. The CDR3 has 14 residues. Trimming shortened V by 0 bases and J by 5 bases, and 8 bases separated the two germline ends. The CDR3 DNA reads TGTGCCAGCAGCGTAGAGGGCGGGACCGGGGAGCTGTTTTTT. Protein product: CASSVEGGTGELFF.

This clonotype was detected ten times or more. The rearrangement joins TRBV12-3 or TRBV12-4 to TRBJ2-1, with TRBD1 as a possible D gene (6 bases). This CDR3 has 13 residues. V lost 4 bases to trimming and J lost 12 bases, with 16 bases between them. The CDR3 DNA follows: TGTGCCAGCAGTTCCCAGGGGTTAGATGGGCAGTTCTTC. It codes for CASSSQGLDGQFF.

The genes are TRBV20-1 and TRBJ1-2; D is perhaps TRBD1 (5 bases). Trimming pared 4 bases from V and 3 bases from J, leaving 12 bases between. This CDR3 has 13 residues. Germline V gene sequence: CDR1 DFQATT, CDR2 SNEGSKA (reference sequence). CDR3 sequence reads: CSAIPSTDYGYTF. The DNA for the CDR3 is TGCAGTGCTATCCCATCGACAGACTATGGCTACACCTTC.

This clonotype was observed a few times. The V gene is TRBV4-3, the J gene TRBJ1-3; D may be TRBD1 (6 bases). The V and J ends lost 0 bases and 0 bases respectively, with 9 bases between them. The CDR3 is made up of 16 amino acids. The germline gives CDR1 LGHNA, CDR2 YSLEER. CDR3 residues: CASSQERTVSGNTIYF. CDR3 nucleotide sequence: TGCGCCAGCAGCCAAGAAAGGACAGTCTCTGGAAACACCATATATTTT.

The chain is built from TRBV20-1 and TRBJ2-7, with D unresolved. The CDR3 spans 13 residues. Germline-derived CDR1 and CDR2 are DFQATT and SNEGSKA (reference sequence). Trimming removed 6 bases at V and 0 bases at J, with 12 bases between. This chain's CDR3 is CSARSKSSYEQYF. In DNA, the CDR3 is TGCAGTGCAAGGTCGAAAAGCTCCTACGAGCAGTACTTC.

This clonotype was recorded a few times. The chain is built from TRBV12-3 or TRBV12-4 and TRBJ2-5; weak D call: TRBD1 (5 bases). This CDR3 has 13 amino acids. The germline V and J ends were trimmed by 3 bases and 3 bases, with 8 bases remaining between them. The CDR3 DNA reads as TGTGCCAGCAGTTTGGTCAGGGAAGAGACCCAGTACTTC. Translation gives CASSLVREETQYF.

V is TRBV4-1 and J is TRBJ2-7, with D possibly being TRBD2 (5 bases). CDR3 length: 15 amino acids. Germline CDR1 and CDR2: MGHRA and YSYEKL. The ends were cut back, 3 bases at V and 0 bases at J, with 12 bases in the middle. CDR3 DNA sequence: TGCGCCAGCAGCCATCGGACTGAAAGCTCCTACGAGCAGTACTTC. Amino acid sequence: CASSHRTESSYEQYF.

The CDR3 region is CASSLENNYSGANVLTF. CDR3 sequence (DNA): TGTGCCAGCAGTTTAGAGAACAACTACTCTGGGGCCAACGTCCTGACTTTC. The chain couples TRBV28 to TRBJ2-6; D gene uncertain. The CDR3 runs to 17 residues. From germline, CDR1 is MDHEN and CDR2 SYDVKM. V lost 2 bases and J 0 bases, leaving 11 bases between the germline ends.

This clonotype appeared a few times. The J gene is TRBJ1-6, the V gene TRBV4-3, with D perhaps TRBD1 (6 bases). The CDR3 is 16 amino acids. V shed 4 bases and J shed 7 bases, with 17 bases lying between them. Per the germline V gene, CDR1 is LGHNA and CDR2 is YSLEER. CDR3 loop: CASSPRLQGWNSPLHF. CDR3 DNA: TGCGCCAGCAGCCCCCGCCTACAGGGATGGAATTCACCCCTCCACTTT.

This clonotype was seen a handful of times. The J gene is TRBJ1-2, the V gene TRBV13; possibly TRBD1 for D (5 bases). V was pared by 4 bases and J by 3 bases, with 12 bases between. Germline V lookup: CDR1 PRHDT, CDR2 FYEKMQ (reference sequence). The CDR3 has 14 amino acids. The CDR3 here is CASSSGNGYYGYTF. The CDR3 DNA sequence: TGTGCCAGCAGCTCAGGGAACGGATACTATGGCTACACCTTC.

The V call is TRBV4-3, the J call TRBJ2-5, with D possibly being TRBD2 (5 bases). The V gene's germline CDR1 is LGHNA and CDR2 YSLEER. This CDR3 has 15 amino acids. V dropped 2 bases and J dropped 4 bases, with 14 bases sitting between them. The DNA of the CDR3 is TGCGCCAGCAGCCAAACCACCGGGGTTCTAGAGACCCAGTACTTC. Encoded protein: CASSQTTGVLETQYF.

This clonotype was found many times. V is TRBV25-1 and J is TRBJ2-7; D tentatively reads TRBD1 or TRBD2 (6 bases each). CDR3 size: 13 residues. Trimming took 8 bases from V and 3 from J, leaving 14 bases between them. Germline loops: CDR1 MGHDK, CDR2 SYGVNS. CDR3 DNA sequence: TGTGCCAGCCGACCGGGGGCAAGCTACGAGCAGTACTTC. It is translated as CASRPGASYEQYF.

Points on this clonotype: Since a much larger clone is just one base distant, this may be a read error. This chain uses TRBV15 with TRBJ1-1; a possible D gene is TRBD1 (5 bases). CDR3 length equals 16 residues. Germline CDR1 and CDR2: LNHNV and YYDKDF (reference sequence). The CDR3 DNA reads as TGTGCCACCGGCAGACCTTTCGTCGGGGGGAACACTGAAGCTTTCTTT. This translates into CATGRPFVGGNTEAFF.

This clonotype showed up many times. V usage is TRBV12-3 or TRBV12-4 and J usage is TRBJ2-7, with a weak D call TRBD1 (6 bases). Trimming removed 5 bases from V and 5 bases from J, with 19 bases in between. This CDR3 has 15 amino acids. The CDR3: CASSPPGWKGDEQYF. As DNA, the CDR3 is TGTGCCAGCAGTCCCCCCGGGTGGAAGGGGGACGAGCAGTACTTC.

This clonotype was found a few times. In DNA, the CDR3 is TGTGCCAGCAGCGTAGGGGGCGGACCCACAGATACGCAGTATTTT. This translates into CASSVGGGPTDTQYF. The rearrangement joins TRBV9 to TRBJ2-3, with TRBD1 as a possible D gene (5 bases). CDR1 is SGDLS and CDR2 is YYNGEE in the germline V gene. The V and J ends lost 0 bases and 2 bases respectively, with 10 bases between them. The CDR3 runs 15 residues.

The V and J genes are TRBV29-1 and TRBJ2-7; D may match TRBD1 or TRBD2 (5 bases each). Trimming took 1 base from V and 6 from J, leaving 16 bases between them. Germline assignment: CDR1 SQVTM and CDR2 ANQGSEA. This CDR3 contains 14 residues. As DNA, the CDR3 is TGCAGCGTTGAAGGGGTTGGGGGTCTGTTCGAGCAGTACTTC. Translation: CSVEGVGGLFEQYF.

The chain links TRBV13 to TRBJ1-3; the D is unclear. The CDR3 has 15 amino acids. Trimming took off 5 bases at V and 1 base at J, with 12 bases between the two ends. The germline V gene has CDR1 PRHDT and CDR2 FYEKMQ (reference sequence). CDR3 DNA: TGTGCCAGCAGCCCACGGACTGATTCTGGAAACACCATATATTTT. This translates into CASSPRTDSGNTIYF.

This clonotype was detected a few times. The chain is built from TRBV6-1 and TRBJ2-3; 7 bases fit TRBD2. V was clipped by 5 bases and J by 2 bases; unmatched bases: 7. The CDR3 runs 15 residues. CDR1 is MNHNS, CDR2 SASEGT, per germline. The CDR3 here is CASSRSGLSTDTQYF. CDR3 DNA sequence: TGTGCCAGCAGTCGTTCGGGACTATCCACAGATACGCAGTATTTT.

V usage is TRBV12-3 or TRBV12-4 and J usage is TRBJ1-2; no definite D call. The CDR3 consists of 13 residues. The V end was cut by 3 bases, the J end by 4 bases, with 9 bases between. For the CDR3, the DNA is TGTGCCAGCAGTTTTACGGTTTCCTATGGCTACACCTTC. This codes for CASSFTVSYGYTF.